The clone carrying this TCR beta chain was observed a single time. While unrecorded immune exposures were likely, the donors were nominally healthy when sampled. The data derive from a study of cytomegalovirus exposure and HLA in healthy donors. This CDR3 is 15 amino acids long. Germline V gene lookup returns CDR1 LNHDA and CDR2 SQIVND (reference sequence). Trimming took off 8 bases at V and 1 base at J, with 12 bases between the two ends. The PCR used 60 Vbeta and 13 Jbeta primers. Produced via immunoSEQ multiplex PCR; TCRdb's table is partial and in-frame only. The table lists 80,000 or so clones, around 65% of them singletons.

The receptor comes from a man aged 55-75 years in good health and CMV-seropositive. Sequenced: PBMCs. The V call is TRBV19, the J call TRBJ2-6; D is possibly TRBD1 (6 bases). The DNA for the CDR3 is TGTGCCAGTCGTTACAGGGATTCTGGGGCCAACGTCCTGACTTTC. Amino acid sequence: CASRYRDSGANVLTF.